Described below is a single T cell receptor (beta chain) sequence and its context. It has no known antigen specificity. The data are from a study of CXCR3-negative and CXCR3-positive naive CD8 T cells (dated by TCRdb to the late 2010s). General notes on the study: About 135 million TRB reads were obtained in total, roughly 1.5 +/- 0.3 million reads per library. The diversity and physicochemical repertoire analyses included more than nine donors pooled from two independent experiments. The TRBV-TRBJ cluster analysis covered naive subsets from 5 or 6 donors and memory cells from 3 donors. The research as a whole found: Within the same donor, TRBV-TRBJ usage looked similar between naive CXCR3-negative and CXCR3-positive cells, but memory cells had distinct patterns. Both naive subsets had comparably high repertoire diversity, while memory CD8+ T cells had much lower repertoire diversity. Compared with CXCR3-negative naive cells, CXCR3-positive naive cells had TRB CDR3s with higher hydrophobicity (lower Kidera factor 4), lower energy, and higher strength and volume indices. CXCR3 expression partially decreased after cryopreservation, so most assays used freshly isolated PBMCs. Surface CD5, linked to self-reactivity in mice, was comparable between naive subsets; TCR interaction strength was therefore also inferred from TRB CDR3 physicochemical properties.

The germline V gene supplies CDR1 SGHVS and CDR2 FNYEAQ. The CDR3 runs 17 residues from the cysteine to the phenylalanine. The record lacks a DNA sequence. For every CD8+ T cell subset, 300,000 cells were flow-sorted straight into RLT lysis buffer, and each subset was sorted in triplicate. To exclude memory contaminants, naive CD8+ T cells were stringently defined as CD45RO-CCR7+CD27+CD95-. Peripheral blood mononuclear cells were isolated from buffy coats using standard density gradient centrifugation. Naive CXCR3-negative and CXCR3-positive CD8+ T cells were flow-sorted on a FACSAria III. An RNeasy Mini Kit was used to extract total RNA from the sorted cells. The sequencer listed for this sample is NextSeq 550. The Human TCR Profiling Kit (MiLaboratory) was used to prepare UMI-labeled 5' RACE TRB cDNA libraries. cDNA synthesis used the entire amount of extracted RNA, and PCR amplification then used the entire amount of cDNA produced. Libraries were prepared in parallel with an identical number of PCR cycles. The authors processed their data as follows. About 57,000 +/- 9,900 unique UMI-labeled TRB cDNA molecules per library were extracted with MIGEC and MiXCR, with at least two reads per UMI required. On average, each library contained approximately 40,000 +/- 10,000 functional in-frame TRB CDR3 nucleotide clonotypes without stop codons. Diversity metrics, including normalized Shannon-Wiener and Chao1, were computed in VDJtools after downsampling to 5000 UMI-labeled TRB molecules per sample. VDJtools was used to calculate clonotype-size-weighted physicochemical properties of the central five CDR3 residues, namely interaction energy, strength, volume and Kidera factor 4. Following TCRdb reprocessing, every CDR3 protein sequence forms one entry, and DNA is not provided. TCRdb's processing, not the authors' own work, is the source of the V and J calls. The table for this sample shows some 130,000 distinct CDR3 sequences. The top ten clones comprise about 0.37% of the sample.

The sequence links TRBV7-6 to TRBJ2-3; TCRdb selects TRBD2, and the lack of DNA leaves this call unchecked. Source material: naive CXCR3+ CD8+ T cells from blood. In light of the paper, this sample's cell subset or site label describes: CD45RO-CCR7+CD27+CD95- naive CD8+ T cells expressing CXCR3 (TNR3+). The sequence derives from a human donor in good health. Some clones in this sample may be carry-over from other donors' samples. The CDR3 amino acid sequence is: CASSLAAGGPPTDTQYF. Reference TRBV7-6 and TRBJ2-3 proteins supply the regions before and after the CDR3; the full variable domain is: GAGVSQSPRYKVTKRGQDVALRCDPISGHVSLYWYRQALGQGPEFLTYFNYEAQQDKSGLPNDRFSAERPEGSISTLTIQRTEQRDSAMYRCASSLAAGGPPTDTQYFGPGTRLTVL.